This TCR beta chain emerged from a study of neoadjuvant nivolumab and ipilimumab in lung cancer. Per germline, CDR1 LGHNT and CDR2 FRNRAP. V was cut by 7 bases and J by 3 bases, with 7 bases left in between. The CDR3 is 11 amino acids. Whole-study findings and limits: From pretherapy to surgery, tumor richness and clonality rose with dual therapy. Compared with tumor-adjacent uninvolved lung, resected tumors showed greater richness and clonality.

Concerning this clone: Its matching antigen is unknown.

Clones were sequenced by immunoSEQ multiplex PCR, and TCRdb holds only the in-frame ones, with some missing. The sample shows 7,700 or so clones, 89% of them seen only once. The gene calls are TRBV12-5 and TRBJ2-7, with D unresolved. Sequenced material: tumor tissue, taken after neoadjuvant nivolumab, alone or with ipilimumab, at or shortly before surgery. The sequence derives from an adult with non-small cell lung cancer. Some clones in this sample may be carry-over from other donors' samples. The CDR3 DNA is TGTGCTAGTGCCCTAAGCTACGAGCAGTACTTC. Its translation is CASALSYEQYF.